The sequence of this T cell receptor (beta chain) was determined in a study of CD4+ T cells in melanoma. This clone was observed a single time. Sequencing was performed with immunoSEQ multiplex PCR; in TCRdb, only in-frame clones are kept and a portion is missing. The table has some 120,000 clones, around 92% seen once. The germline CDR1 and CDR2 sequences are LGHNA and YNFKEQ. The CDR3 is made up of 17 amino acids. Losses at the gene ends were 0 bases for V and 10 bases for J; bases not matched to a gene: 13. The sequenced sample consisted of peripheral blood. The V gene is TRBV4-2, the J gene TRBJ2-4, with TRBD2 identical over 9 bases. The receptor's source is a human donor with melanoma. Here the CDR3 DNA reads TGTGCCAGCAGCCAAGAGGTAGGCGGGGGGGCCGGTCGGATTCAGTACTTC. This gives the protein CASSQEVGGGAGRIQYF.